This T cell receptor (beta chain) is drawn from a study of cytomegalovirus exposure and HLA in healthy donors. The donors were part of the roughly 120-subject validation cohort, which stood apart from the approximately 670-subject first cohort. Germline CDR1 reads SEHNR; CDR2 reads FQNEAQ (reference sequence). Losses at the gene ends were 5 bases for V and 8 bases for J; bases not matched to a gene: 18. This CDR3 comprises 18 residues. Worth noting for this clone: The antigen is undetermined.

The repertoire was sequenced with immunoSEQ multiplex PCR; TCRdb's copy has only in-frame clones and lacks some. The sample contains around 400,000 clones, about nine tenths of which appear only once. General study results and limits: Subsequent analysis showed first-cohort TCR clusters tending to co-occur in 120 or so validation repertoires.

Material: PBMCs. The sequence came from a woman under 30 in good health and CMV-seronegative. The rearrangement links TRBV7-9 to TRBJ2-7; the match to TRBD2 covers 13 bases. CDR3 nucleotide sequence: TGTGCCAGCAGCCCCCAGTGGGGGACTAGCGGGGTGGGTGGTCAGCAGTACTTC. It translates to CASSPQWGTSGVGGQQYF.